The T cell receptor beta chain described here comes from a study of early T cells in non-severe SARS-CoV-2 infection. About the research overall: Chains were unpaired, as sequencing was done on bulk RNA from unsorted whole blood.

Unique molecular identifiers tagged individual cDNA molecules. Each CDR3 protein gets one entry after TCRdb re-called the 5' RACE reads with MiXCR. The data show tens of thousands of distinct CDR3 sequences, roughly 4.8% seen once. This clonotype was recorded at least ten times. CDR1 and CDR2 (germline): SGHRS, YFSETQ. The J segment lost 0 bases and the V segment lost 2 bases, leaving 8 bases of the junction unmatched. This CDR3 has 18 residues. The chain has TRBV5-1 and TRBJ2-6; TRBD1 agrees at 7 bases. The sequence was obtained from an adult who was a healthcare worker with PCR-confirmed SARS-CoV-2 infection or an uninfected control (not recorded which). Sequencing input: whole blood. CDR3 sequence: CASSFHRGQSSGANVLTF. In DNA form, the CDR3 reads TGCGCCAGCAGCTTCCACAGGGGACAAAGCTCTGGGGCCAACGTCCTGACTTTC.